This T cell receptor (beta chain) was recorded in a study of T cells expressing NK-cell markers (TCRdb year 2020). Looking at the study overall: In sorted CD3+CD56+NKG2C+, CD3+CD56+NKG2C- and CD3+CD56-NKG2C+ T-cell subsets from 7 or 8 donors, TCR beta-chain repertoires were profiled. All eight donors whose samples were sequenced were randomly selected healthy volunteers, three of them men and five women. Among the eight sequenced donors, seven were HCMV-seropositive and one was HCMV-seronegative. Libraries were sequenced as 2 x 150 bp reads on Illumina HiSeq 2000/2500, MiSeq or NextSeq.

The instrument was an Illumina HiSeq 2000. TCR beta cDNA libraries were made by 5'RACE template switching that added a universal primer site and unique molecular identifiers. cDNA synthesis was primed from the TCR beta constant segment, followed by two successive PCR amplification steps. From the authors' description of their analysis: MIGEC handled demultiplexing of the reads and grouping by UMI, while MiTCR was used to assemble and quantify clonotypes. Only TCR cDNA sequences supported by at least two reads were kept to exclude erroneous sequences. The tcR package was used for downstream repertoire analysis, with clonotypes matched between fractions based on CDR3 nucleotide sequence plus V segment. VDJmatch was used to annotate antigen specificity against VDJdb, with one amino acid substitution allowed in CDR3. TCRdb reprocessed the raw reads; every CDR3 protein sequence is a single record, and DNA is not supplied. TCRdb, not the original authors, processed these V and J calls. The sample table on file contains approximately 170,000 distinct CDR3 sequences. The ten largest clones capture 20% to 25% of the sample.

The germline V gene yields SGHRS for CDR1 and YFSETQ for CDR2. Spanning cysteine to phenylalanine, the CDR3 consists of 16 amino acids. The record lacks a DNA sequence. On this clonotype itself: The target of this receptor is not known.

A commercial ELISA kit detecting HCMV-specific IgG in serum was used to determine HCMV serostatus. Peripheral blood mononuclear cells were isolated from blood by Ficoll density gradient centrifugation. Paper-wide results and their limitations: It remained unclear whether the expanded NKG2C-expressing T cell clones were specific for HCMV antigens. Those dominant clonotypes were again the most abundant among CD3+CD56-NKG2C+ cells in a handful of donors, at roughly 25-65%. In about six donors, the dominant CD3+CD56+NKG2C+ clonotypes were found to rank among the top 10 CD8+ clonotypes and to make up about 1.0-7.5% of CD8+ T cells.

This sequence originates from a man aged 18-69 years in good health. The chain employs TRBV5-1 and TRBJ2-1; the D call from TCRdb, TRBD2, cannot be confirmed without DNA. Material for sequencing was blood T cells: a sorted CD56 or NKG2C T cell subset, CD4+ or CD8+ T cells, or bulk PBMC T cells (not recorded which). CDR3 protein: CASSPMGRAPYNEQFF.